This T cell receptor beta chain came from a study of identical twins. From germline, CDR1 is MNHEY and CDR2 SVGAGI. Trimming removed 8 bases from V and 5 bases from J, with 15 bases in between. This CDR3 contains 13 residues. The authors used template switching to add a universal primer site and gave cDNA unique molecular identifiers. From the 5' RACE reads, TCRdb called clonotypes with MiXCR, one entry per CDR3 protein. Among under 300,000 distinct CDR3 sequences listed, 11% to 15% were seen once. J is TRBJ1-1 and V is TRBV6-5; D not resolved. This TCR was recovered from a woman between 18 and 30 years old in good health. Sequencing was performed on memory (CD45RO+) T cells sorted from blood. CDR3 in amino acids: CASRRGTETEAFF. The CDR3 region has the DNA TGTGCCAGCCGGCGGGGTACGGAGACTGAAGCTTTCTTT.